The 16 T cell receptor beta chains given below trace back to one sample, sequenced in a study of T cells in narcolepsy listed by TCRdb under 2018. Receptor amplification or capture employed the immunoSEQ multiplex PCR assay. The table was pulled from immuneACCESS by TCRdb, which kept in-frame rearrangements only. Such tables lose some clones; where checked, under half of the loss comes from unresolved V genes, and the rest has no known cause. Counted in this sample were around 30,000 clones; 75% to 90% of them appeared once. The top ten hold less than 3% of the sample. The sample taken for sequencing was CD45RA- memory CD4+ T cells from PBMCs. What this sample's cell subset or site label stands for: memory T cells sorted ex vivo from peripheral blood. Receptors were obtained from a human donor with narcolepsy.

The V call is TRBV4-1, the J call TRBJ1-1; D not resolved. The V and J ends lost 4 bases and 0 bases respectively, with 15 bases between them. This CDR3 has 16 amino acids. CDR1 and CDR2 (germline): MGHRA, YSYEKL. The CDR3 loop is CASSLGANTMNTEAFF. The CDR3 DNA reads as TGCGCCAGCAGCCTGGGAGCTAACACCATGAACACTGAAGCTTTCTTT.

Here the CDR3 reads CASSLRQGETGELFF. The CDR3 coding sequence is TGTGCCAGCTCTCTCCGACAGGGTGAAACCGGGGAGCTGTTTTTT. The rearrangement links TRBV18 to TRBJ2-2, with 7 bases lining up with TRBD1. The CDR3 has 15 amino acids. V gave up 6 bases and J gave up 5 bases; unmatched junction bases: 9. Germline V CDR1 and CDR2: KGHSH, LQKENI.

The rearrangement uses TRBV4-1 and TRBJ2-1; TRBD1 matches 9 bases. J lost 4 bases, V lost 3 bases, and 10 bases had no gene match. The CDR3 contains 17 residues. Germline CDR1 is MGHRA and CDR2 is YSYEKL. The CDR3 reads CASSHQGTGGAYNEQFF. Here the CDR3 DNA reads TGCGCCAGCAGCCATCAGGGAACAGGGGGCGCTTACAATGAGCAGTTCTTC.

On this clone: Other DNA sequences in this sample translate to the same CDR3. J is TRBJ2-3 and V is TRBV5-1, with 8 bases identical to TRBD2. The CDR3 spans 16 residues. Germline CDR1 reads SGHRS; CDR2 reads YFSETQ. V lost 3 bases to trimming and J lost 2 bases; unmatched junction nucleotides: 8. The CDR3 sequence is CASSSGGAGDTDTQYF. The CDR3 DNA is TGCGCCAGCAGCTCGGGAGGGGCGGGGGACACAGATACGCAGTATTTT.

This clone was counted only a few times. V is TRBV19 and J is TRBJ1-2, with D possibly TRBD1 on 6 matching bases. The CDR3 totals 13 residues. Germline V lookup: CDR1 LNHDA, CDR2 SQIVND (reference sequence). The ends were cut back, 6 bases at V and 6 bases at J, with 14 bases in the middle. The CDR3 nucleotides are TGTGCCAGTAGGAAAGGGGGGGAAAATGGCTACACCTTC. It is translated as CASRKGGENGYTF.

This sequence joins TRBV4-3 and TRBJ2-1; 9 positions match TRBD1. The CDR3 has 19 residues. The ends lost 0 bases at V and 6 bases at J; junction bases unmatched: 15. Germline V gene lookup returns CDR1 LGHNA and CDR2 YSLEER. CDR3 in DNA: TGCGCCAGCAGCCAAGATCTGGACCGCCCCGGGACAGGGCGCAATGAGCAGTTCTTC. Its translation: CASSQDLDRPGTGRNEQFF.

About this clone: One end of the junction is discordant with germline, which a read error may explain. The chain combines TRBV7-9 with TRBJ2-1, with TRBD1 as a possible D gene (5 bases). The CDR3 loop spans 11 amino acids. The germline V gene has CDR1 SEHNR and CDR2 FQNEAQ (reference sequence). The CDR3 is CASSLKGVVVF. The CDR3, as DNA: TGTGCCAGCAGCTTAAAAGGGGTAGTGGTCTTC.

V and J are TRBV11-2 and TRBJ2-5; D is undetermined. The CDR3 consists of 11 residues. Germline-derived CDR1 and CDR2 are SGHAT and FQNNGV. Trimming cost V 4 bases and J 7 bases, with 7 bases left between them. The CDR3 region has the DNA TGTGCCAGCAGCTCCACCGGGACCCAGTACTTC. This gives the protein CASSSTGTQYF.

V gene TRBV29-1 combines with J gene TRBJ1-2; 10 nucleotides agree with TRBD1. V gave up 4 bases and J gave up 5 bases; unmatched junction bases: 7. CDR1 and CDR2 from the germline V gene are SQVTM and ANQGSEA. The CDR3 has 14 residues. This chain's CDR3 is CSVVVTGGVYGYTF. CDR3 bases: TGCAGCGTTGTAGTGACAGGGGGCGTTTATGGCTACACCTTC.

This chain connects TRBV30 to TRBJ1-5, with no clear D. Trimming shortened V by 2 bases and J by 0 bases, and 11 bases separated the two germline ends. The CDR3 covers 15 residues. Germline V gene data show CDR1 as GTSNPN and CDR2 as SVGIG (reference sequence). The CDR3 sequence is CAWSRSLYSNQPQHF. The CDR3 DNA is TGTGCCTGGAGTAGGTCCCTATATAGCAATCAGCCCCAGCATTTT.

The CDR3 sequence is CASRANSGTSTDTQYF. The CDR3 DNA follows: TGTGCCAGCAGAGCCAATAGCGGGACTAGCACAGATACGCAGTATTTT. The chain employs TRBV2 and TRBJ2-3, with 8 bases lining up with TRBD2. The trim removed 6 bases at V and 0 bases at J, leaving 8 bases unmatched. CDR1 SNHLY and CDR2 FYNNEI come from the germline V gene. CDR3 length: 16 residues.

The chain couples TRBV5-4 to TRBJ1-1; D ambiguous. V lost 4 bases to trimming and J lost 4 bases, with 14 bases between them. Per germline, CDR1 SGHNT and CDR2 YYREEE (reference sequence). This CDR3 comprises 14 residues. The CDR3 protein is CASSPPGTATEAFF. The CDR3 region has the DNA TGTGCCAGCAGCCCACCAGGCACGGCCACTGAAGCTTTCTTT.

The chain combines TRBV6-1 with TRBJ2-2; D remains ambiguous. Trimming removed 8 bases at V and 6 bases at J, with 13 bases between. The CDR3 loop spans 13 amino acids. Germline V gene sequence: CDR1 MNHNS, CDR2 SASEGT. As DNA, the CDR3 is TGTGCCAGCGGCATTTTAGGAGCCGGGGAGCTGTTTTTT. Amino acid sequence: CASGILGAGELFF.

V gene TRBV7-2 combines with J gene TRBJ2-5, with TRBD2 matching 7 bases. This CDR3 has 17 residues. Unmatched junction bases numbered 17, after V lost 5 bases and J lost 5 bases. From germline, CDR1 is SGHTA and CDR2 FQGNSA. The CDR3 nucleotides read TGTGCCAGCAGCAATCCAATCCCGGGACGGGGGGTTGAGACCCAGTACTTC. Its protein product is CASSNPIPGRGVETQYF.

In its sample, this clone was seen a few times. J is TRBJ1-1 and V is TRBV5-1; TRBD1 agrees at 9 bases. Germline V gene lookup returns CDR1 SGHRS and CDR2 YFSETQ. Unmatched junction bases numbered 10, after V lost 4 bases and J lost 6 bases. The CDR3 has 15 residues. The CDR3 DNA reads as TGCGCCAGCAGCGGGGGGACAGGGACGGTGGCTGAAGCTTTCTTT. Translating it yields CASSGGTGTVAEAFF.

This chain connects TRBV27 to TRBJ1-2; D gene unclear. V was trimmed by 0 bases and J by 2 bases, leaving 7 bases between them. Germline loops: CDR1 MNHEY, CDR2 SMNVEV (reference sequence). The CDR3 has 14 amino acids. CDR3 in DNA: TGTGCCAGCAGTTTATCCCGACGGAACTATGGCTACACCTTC. Its translation is CASSLSRRNYGYTF.